This is a list of T cell receptor beta chains from one sample in a study of blood T cell repertoires in COVID-19. Clones were sequenced by immunoSEQ multiplex PCR, and TCRdb holds only the in-frame ones, with some missing. Here the sample spans about 260,000 clones, approximately 82% being singletons. Sequences were obtained from peripheral blood. Every receptor here comes from a woman aged 80 or older with acute or convalescent COVID-19. Each CDR3 is given with its conserved first and last residue. A D gene is named only where the DNA matches it firmly. Where a row states a size, it is once, few, many or the class of an expanded clone; other rows omit it.

>NA|TRBV11-3|TRBJ2-1|TRBD1
TGTGCCAGCAGCCGTACCGGACAGGGGGTTTACAATGAGCAGTTCTTC
CASSRTGQGVYNEQFF
>NA|TRBV6-2/TRBV6-3|TRBJ2-4|TRBD2
TGTGCCAGCAGCCAGACTAGCGGGAGGGGTGGCATTCAGTACTTC
CASSQTSGRGGIQYF
>NA|TRBV3-1/TRBV3-2|TRBJ1-1|TRBD1
TGTGCCAGCAGCCATGGACAGGGGCAAGCTTTCTTT
CASSHGQGQAFF
>NA|TRBV11-1|TRBJ2-5|NA
TGTGCCAGCAGCCCAGTGGCTAGAGGGGAGACCCAGTACTTC
CASSPVARGETQYF
>NA|TRBV29-1|TRBJ1-1|TRBD1
TGCAGCCCTCTCCGGGGGGGGACAGCGATGAACACTGAAGCTTTCTTT
CSPLRGGTAMNTEAFF
>NA|TRBV7-2|TRBJ1-1|TRBD1
TGTGCCAGCAGCTTTGGGCCGGGGACAGGACTTGAAGCTTTCTTT
CASSFGPGTGLEAFF
>NA|TRBV3-1/TRBV3-2|TRBJ2-1|NA
TGTGCCAGCAGCCAACGATATAGGGGCCCCTACAATGAGCAGTTCTTC
CASSQRYRGPYNEQFF
>NA|TRBV7-3|TRBJ2-7|NA
TGTGCCAGCAGCTTATTTGACAGGGAGGACGAGCAGTACTTC
CASSLFDREDEQYF
>NA|TRBV18|TRBJ2-7|NA
TGTGCCAGCTCACCGATTGGACAGACTGAAACCTACGAGCAGTACTTC
CASSPIGQTETYEQYF
>NA|TRBV2|TRBJ2-7|NA
TGTGCCAGCCTAGGCGGACTTAGCTCCTACGAGCAGTACTTC
CASLGGLSSYEQYF
>NA|TRBV5-1|TRBJ1-2|NA
TGCGCCAGCAGCTTGGACGGTAACTATGGCTACACCTTC
CASSLDGNYGYTF
>NA|TRBV14|TRBJ2-6|TRBD1
TGTGCCAGCAGCCAAGAGGCGCCCCAGGACAGGGGGCTAGCGGGGGCCAACGTCCTGACTTTC
CASSQEAPQDRGLAGANVLTF
>NA|TRBV5-6|TRBJ1-5|NA
TGTGCCAGCAGCTCCCGTCCGGGGGGGGGCCTTGGCAATCAGCCCCAGCATTTT
CASSSRPGGGLGNQPQHF
>NA|TRBV2|TRBJ1-3|NA
TGTGCCAGCACGGGGGAAGCCTCTGGAAACACCATATATTTT
CASTGEASGNTIYF
>NA|TRBV11-2|TRBJ2-5|NA
TGTGCCAGCAGCTTAGTCCAGGGGTCGGAGGAGACCCAGTACTTC
CASSLVQGSEETQYF
>NA|TRBV5-6|TRBJ1-6|NA
TGTGCCAGCAGCTTGGCCGGCCGTCTAGATAATTCACCCCTCCACTTT
CASSLAGRLDNSPLHF
>NA|TRBV2|TRBJ1-2|TRBD1
TGTGCCAGCAGTGAAGGGGGACAGGGTGATTACTATGGCTACACCTTC
CASSEGGQGDYYGYTF
>NA|TRBV6-5|TRBJ2-7|TRBD1
TGTGCCAGCAGATTTACAGGGGGCAGCCTCTACGAGCAGTACTTC
CASRFTGGSLYEQYF
>NA|TRBV5-1|TRBJ2-3|TRBD2
TGCGCCAGCAGCTTGACTAGCGGAACTAGCACAGATACGCAGTATTTT
CASSLTSGTSTDTQYF
>few|TRBV5-1|TRBJ2-2|NA
TGCGCCAGCAGCTTCTCGGGGGAGCTGTTTTTT
CASSFSGELFF
>NA|TRBV6-2/TRBV6-3|TRBJ2-2|NA
TGTGCCAGCAGCCGAACCTCGACTAGGAACACCGGGGAGCTGTTTTTT
CASSRTSTRNTGELFF
>NA|TRBV28|TRBJ1-6|TRBD1
TGTGCCAGCAGAACGACAGGGGGCGAGACACCCCTCCACTTT
CASRTTGGETPLHF
>NA|TRBV12-5|TRBJ2-3|TRBD1
TGTGCTAGTGGTTTGGTCGAGTTTGTCAGGGGGCGCAAAGATACGCAGTATTTT
CASGLVEFVRGRKDTQYF
>few|TRBV2|TRBJ2-5|NA
TGTGCCAGCAGTGCAGCTTCCAATCAAGAGACCCAGTACTTC
CASSAASNQETQYF
>few|TRBV2|TRBJ2-7|NA
TGTGCCAGCAGTTACAGGGTCGAGCAGTACTTC
CASSYRVEQYF
>NA|TRBV6-6|TRBJ2-2|TRBD1
TGTGCCAGCGTTTCAATGTGGACAGGAAAAACCGGGGAGCTGTTTTTT
CASVSMWTGKTGELFF
>NA|TRBV6-5|TRBJ2-2|TRBD1
TGTGCCAGCAGTTCCACCGGGACAGGAGACACCGGGGAGCTGTTTTTT
CASSSTGTGDTGELFF
>NA|TRBV2|TRBJ1-1|TRBD1
TGTGCCAGCAGTGATGTAGGACAGGGGAACACTGAAGCTTTCTTT
CASSDVGQGNTEAFF
>few|TRBV2|TRBJ1-2|NA
TGTGCCAGCAGTGAATTAACAGAGGGCTACACCTTC
CASSELTEGYTF
>NA|TRBV12-2|TRBJ2-1|NA
TGTGCAAGTCGCCCCCCCGGACTAGCGGATTACAATGAGCAGTTCTTC
CASRPPGLADYNEQFF
>NA|TRBV25-1|TRBJ2-3|NA
TGTGCCAGCAGTCAGGGGAACACAGATACGCAGTATTTT
CASSQGNTDTQYF
>NA|TRBV19|TRBJ1-5|NA
TGTGCCACAACAACGGGGGGCAATCAGCCCCAGCATTTT
CATTTGGNQPQHF
>NA|TRBV6-6|TRBJ1-6|TRBD1
TGTGCCAGCAGCCCGGGACAGGGGGGGAATTCACCCCTCCACTTT
CASSPGQGGNSPLHF
>once|TRBV19|TRBJ2-3|NA
TGTGCCAGTAGTATAGGCCGGAGCCCAAGCACAGATACGCAGTATTTT
CASSIGRSPSTDTQYF
>NA|TRBV19|TRBJ1-2|NA
TGTGCCAGCCTCCCGGCCCGGGACACCCGCTATGGCTACACCTTC
CASLPARDTRYGYTF
>NA|TRBV28|TRBJ1-2|TRBD1
TGTGCCAGCTGGCGGGGACAGAACTATGGCTACACCTTC
CASWRGQNYGYTF
>NA|TRBV10-3|TRBJ2-7|TRBD2
TGTGCCATCAGTGAGATGACTAGCGGGAGCTACGAGCAGTACTTC
CAISEMTSGSYEQYF
>NA|TRBV10-3|TRBJ2-2|NA
TGTGCCATCAGAGACATTGGCTACACCGGGGAGCTGTTTTTT
CAIRDIGYTGELFF
>NA|TRBV7-6|TRBJ1-4|NA
TGTGCCAGCAGCTTAATCGGCGGGGTTGCAACTAATGAAAAACTGTTTTTT
CASSLIGGVATNEKLFF
>NA|TRBV5-1|TRBJ2-2|TRBD1
TGCGCCAGCAGCGCTGCCGGGACAGGGTTATCCGGGGAGCTGTTTTTT
CASSAAGTGLSGELFF
>NA|TRBV5-6|TRBJ1-3|NA
TGTGCCAGCAGCTTTCAGTCAACGGGGTCCCGGAGCTCTGGAAACACCATATATTTT
CASSFQSTGSRSSGNTIYF
>NA|TRBV6-2/TRBV6-3|TRBJ2-5|TRBD2
TGTGCCAGCAGTTACCTAGCGGGGGCTCAAGAGACCCAGTACTTC
CASSYLAGAQETQYF
>NA|TRBV27|TRBJ2-1|TRBD2
TGTGCCAGCAGTTTTAAGAGCGGGGGTTGGAATGAGCAGTTCTTC
CASSFKSGGWNEQFF
>once|TRBV2|TRBJ1-1|TRBD1
TGTGCCAGCTCGACAGGGATGAACACTGAAGCTTTCTTT
CASSTGMNTEAFF
>NA|TRBV7-2|TRBJ1-2|NA
TGTGCCAGCAGCTTAGGAGGAGGGGGGGACTATGGCTACACCTTC
CASSLGGGGDYGYTF
>NA|TRBV18|TRBJ2-1|TRBD2
TGTGCCAGCTCACCGACGGCGGGGGTGCCCTACAATGAGCAGTTCTTC
CASSPTAGVPYNEQFF
>NA|TRBV7-8|TRBJ1-2|NA
TGTGCCAGCAGCTCCGCCCAGGGGCCTAACTATGGCTACACCTTC
CASSSAQGPNYGYTF
>NA|TRBV6-2/TRBV6-3|TRBJ1-2|NA
TGTGCCAGCAGCCAAACCGGGTATGGCTACACCTTC
CASSQTGYGYTF
>once|TRBV4-3|TRBJ2-3|TRBD2
TGCGCCAGCAGCCAAGACTATATAGCGGGGACGAGAGCGGATACGCAGTATTTT
CASSQDYIAGTRADTQYF
>NA|TRBV9|TRBJ2-1|NA
TGTGCCAGCAGCCCCCGCGAGAGAACCTACAATGAGCAGTTCTTC
CASSPRERTYNEQFF
>NA|TRBV19|TRBJ1-2|TRBD1
TGTGCCAGTAGTATAGAGGCGGGACAGCTCAGGGGCTACACCTTC
CASSIEAGQLRGYTF
>NA|TRBV4-2|TRBJ1-4|NA
TGTGCCAGCAGCCAAGGCGGCACAGGGTCAAGCGAAAAACTGTTTTTT
CASSQGGTGSSEKLFF
>NA|TRBV30|TRBJ2-4|TRBD1
TGTGCCTGGAGTAAGGGACAGGGGAACATTCAGTACTTC
CAWSKGQGNIQYF